Shown below are 2 T cell receptor beta chains from a single sample sequenced in a study of T cells in localized non-small cell lung cancer. Data came from immunoSEQ multiplex PCR; TCRdb stores just in-frame clones and leaves some out. The sample records about 19,000 clones, approximately 83% being singletons. The sample in question was peripheral blood, obtained before any cancer treatment. These receptors were taken from a man aged 40 to 70 with stage I lung adenocarcinoma.

The chain combines TRBV19 with TRBJ1-3; D not resolved. This CDR3 region has 16 residues. In germline, CDR1 is LNHDA, CDR2 SQIVND (reference sequence). The germline V and J ends were trimmed by 4 bases and 0 bases, with 13 bases remaining between them. The CDR3 DNA reads TGTGCCAGTAGTAACGAGGACGTGAGCTCTGGAAACACCATATATTTT. The encoded protein is CASSNEDVSSGNTIYF.

The chain is built from TRBV4-2 and TRBJ1-5; D is undetermined. The CDR3 covers 14 residues. V was shortened by 0 bases and J by 5 bases, with 8 bases between the two germline ends. CDR1 and CDR2 from the germline V gene are LGHNA and YNFKEQ. CDR3 coding DNA: TGTGCCAGCAGCCAAGAAGGGTCCTATCAGCCCCAGCATTTT. It specifies CASSQEGSYQPQHF.